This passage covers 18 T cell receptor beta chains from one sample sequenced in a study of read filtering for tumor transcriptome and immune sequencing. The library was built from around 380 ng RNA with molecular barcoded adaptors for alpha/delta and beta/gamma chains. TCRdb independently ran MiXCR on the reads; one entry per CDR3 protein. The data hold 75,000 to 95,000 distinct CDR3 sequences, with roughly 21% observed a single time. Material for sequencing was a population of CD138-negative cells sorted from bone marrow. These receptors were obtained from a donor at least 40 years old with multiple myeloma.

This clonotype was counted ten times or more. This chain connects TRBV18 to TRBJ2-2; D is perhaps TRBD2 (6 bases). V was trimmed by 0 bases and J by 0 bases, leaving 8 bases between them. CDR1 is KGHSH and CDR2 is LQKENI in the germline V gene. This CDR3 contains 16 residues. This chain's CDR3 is CASSPPGLANTGELFF. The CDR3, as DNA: TGTGCCAGCTCACCACCGGGACTTGCGAACACCGGGGAGCTGTTTTTT.

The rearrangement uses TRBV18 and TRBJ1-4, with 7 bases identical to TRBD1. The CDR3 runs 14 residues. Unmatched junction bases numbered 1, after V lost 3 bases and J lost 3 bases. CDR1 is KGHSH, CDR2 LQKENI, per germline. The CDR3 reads CASSPTGSNEKLFF. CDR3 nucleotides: TGTGCCAGCTCACCGACAGGGTCTAATGAAAAACTGTTTTTT. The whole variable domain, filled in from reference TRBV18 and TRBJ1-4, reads NAGVMQNPRHLVRRRGQEARLRCSPMKGHSHVYWYRQLPEEGLKFMVYLQKENIIDESGMPKERFSAEFPKEGPSILRIQQVVRGDSAAYFCASSPTGSNEKLFFGSGTQLSVL.

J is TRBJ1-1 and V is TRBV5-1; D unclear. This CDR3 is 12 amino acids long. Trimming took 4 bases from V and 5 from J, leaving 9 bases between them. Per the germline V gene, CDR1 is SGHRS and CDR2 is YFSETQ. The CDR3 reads CASSRSKTEAFF. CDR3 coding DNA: TGCGCCAGCAGCCGCAGCAAGACTGAAGCTTTCTTT. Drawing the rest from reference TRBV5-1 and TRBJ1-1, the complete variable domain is KAGVTQTPRYLIKTRGQQVTLSCSPISGHRSVSWYQQTPGQGLQFLFEYFSETQRNKGNFPGRFSGRQFSNSRSEMNVSTLELGDSALYLCASSRSKTEAFFGQGTRLTVV.

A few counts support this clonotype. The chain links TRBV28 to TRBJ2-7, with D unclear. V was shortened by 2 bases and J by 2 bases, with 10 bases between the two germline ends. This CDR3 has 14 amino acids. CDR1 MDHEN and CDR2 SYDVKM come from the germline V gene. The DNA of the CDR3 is TGTGCCAGCAGTTTACAGGTCCCTCCCTACGAGCAGTACTTC. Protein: CASSLQVPPYEQYF.

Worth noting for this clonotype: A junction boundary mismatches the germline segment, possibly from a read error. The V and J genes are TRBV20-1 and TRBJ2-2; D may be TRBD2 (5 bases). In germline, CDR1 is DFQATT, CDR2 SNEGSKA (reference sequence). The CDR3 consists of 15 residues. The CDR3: CSARRRTNPTGEPFF. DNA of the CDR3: TGCAGTGCTAGACGGCGAACGAATCCAACCGGGGAGCCGTTTTTT.

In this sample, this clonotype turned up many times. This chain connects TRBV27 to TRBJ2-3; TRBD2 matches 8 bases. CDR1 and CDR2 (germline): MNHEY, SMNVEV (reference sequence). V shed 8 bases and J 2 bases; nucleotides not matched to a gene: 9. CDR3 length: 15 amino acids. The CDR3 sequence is CASGVAGTLTDTQYF. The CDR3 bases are TGTGCCAGCGGGGTAGCGGGGACTCTCACAGATACGCAGTATTTT.

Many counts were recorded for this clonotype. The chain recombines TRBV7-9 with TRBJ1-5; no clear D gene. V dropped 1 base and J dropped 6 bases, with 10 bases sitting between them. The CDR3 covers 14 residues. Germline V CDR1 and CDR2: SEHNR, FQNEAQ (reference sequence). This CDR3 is CASSLVGFGQPQHF. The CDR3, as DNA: TGTGCCAGCAGCTTAGTAGGTTTCGGTCAGCCCCAGCATTTT.

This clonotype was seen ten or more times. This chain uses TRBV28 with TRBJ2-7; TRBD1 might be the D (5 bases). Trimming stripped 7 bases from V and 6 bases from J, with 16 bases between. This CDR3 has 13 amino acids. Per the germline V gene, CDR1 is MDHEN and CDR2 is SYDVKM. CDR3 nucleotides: TGTGCCAGCACCTCCCGCAGGGCGTCCGAGCAGTACTTC. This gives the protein CASTSRRASEQYF.

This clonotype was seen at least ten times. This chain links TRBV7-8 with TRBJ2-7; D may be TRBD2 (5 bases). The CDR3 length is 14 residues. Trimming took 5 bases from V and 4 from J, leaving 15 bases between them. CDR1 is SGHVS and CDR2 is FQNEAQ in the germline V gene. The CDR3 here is CASSGLDGMYEQYF. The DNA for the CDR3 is TGTGCCAGCAGCGGACTCGACGGGATGTACGAGCAGTACTTC.

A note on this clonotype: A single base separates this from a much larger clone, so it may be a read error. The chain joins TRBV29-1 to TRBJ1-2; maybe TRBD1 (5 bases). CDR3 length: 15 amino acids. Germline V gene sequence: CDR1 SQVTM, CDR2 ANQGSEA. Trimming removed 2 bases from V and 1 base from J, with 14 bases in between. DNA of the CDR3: TGCAGCGTTGAAAAAATAGGGGTCCGTAACTATGGCTACACCTTC. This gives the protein CSVEKIGVRNYGYTF.

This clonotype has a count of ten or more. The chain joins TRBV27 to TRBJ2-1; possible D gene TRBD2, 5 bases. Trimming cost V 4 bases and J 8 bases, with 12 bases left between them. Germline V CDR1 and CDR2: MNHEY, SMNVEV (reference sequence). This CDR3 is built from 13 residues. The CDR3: CASSYGSGDEQFF. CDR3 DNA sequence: TGTGCCAGCAGTTACGGGTCCGGGGATGAGCAGTTCTTC.

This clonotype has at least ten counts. The CDR3 sequence: CSASPRRSGPGDTQYF. Written as DNA, the CDR3 is TGCAGTGCTTCACCCCGGCGTAGCGGACCGGGTGATACGCAGTATTTT. The chain joins TRBV20-1 to TRBJ2-3, with D possibly TRBD2 on 6 matching bases. V dropped 5 bases and J dropped 6 bases, with 24 bases sitting between them. Per germline, CDR1 DFQATT and CDR2 SNEGSKA (reference sequence). The CDR3 is 16 amino acids.

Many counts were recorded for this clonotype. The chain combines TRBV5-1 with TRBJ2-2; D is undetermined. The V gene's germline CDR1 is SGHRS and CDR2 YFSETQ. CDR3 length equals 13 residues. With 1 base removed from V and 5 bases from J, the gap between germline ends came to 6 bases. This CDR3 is CASSLRTTGELFF. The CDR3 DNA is TGCGCCAGCAGCTTGAGGACGACCGGGGAGCTGTTTTTT.

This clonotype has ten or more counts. CDR3 loop: CASSLGRSTEAFF. In DNA form, the CDR3 reads TGTGCCAGCAGCTTAGGGAGGAGCACTGAAGCTTTCTTT. V usage is TRBV13 and J usage is TRBJ1-1; D is ambiguous. Trimming cost V 0 bases and J 4 bases, with 6 bases left between them. Germline V gene data show CDR1 as PRHDT and CDR2 as FYEKMQ (reference sequence). This CDR3 region has 13 residues.

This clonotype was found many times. Written as DNA, the CDR3 is TGTGCCACCAGTGATACGAAGGACAGGGAGGGCACCACAGATACGCAGTATTTT. As protein: CATSDTKDREGTTDTQYF. The J gene is TRBJ2-3, the V gene TRBV24-1; tentative D call: TRBD1 (8 bases). Germline V gene lookup returns CDR1 KGHDR and CDR2 SFDVKD. This CDR3 comprises 18 residues. V dropped 3 bases and J dropped 2 bases, with 20 bases sitting between them.

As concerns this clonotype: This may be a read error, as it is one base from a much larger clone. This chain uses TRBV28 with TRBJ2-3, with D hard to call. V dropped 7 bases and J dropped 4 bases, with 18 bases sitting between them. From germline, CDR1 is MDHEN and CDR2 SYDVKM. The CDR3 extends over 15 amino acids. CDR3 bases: TGTGCCAGCACGCCCCCCGAAGTGGCCGCAGATACGCAGTATTTT. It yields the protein CASTPPEVAADTQYF.

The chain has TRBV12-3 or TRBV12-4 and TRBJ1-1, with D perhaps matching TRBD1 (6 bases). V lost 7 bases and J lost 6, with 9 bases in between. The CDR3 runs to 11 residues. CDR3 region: CASTRGPEAFF. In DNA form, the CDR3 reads TGTGCCAGCACCAGGGGTCCTGAAGCTTTCTTT.

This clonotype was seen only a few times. Written as DNA, the CDR3 is TGTGCCAGTAGTTCCGGGACCGCCCTCGGGGAGCTGTTTTTT. It codes for CASSSGTALGELFF. The chain has TRBV19 and TRBJ2-2; TRBD1 or TRBD2 may be the D gene (5 bases each). Germline V gene data show CDR1 as LNHDA and CDR2 as SQIVND (reference sequence). V gave up 5 bases and J gave up 7 bases, with 14 bases separating them. CDR3 length equals 14 residues.